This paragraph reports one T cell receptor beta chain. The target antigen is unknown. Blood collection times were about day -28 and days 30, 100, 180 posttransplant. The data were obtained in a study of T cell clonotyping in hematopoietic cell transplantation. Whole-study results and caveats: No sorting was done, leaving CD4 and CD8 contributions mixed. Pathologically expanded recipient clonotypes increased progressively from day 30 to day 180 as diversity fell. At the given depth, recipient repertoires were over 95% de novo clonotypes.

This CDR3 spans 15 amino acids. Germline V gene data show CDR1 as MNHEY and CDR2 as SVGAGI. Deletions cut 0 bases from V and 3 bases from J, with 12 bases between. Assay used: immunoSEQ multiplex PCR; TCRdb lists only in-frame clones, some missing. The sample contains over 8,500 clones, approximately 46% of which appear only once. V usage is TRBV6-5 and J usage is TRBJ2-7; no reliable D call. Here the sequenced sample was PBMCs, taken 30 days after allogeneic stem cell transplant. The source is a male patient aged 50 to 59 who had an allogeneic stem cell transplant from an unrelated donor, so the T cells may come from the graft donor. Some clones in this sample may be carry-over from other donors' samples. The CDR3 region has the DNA TGTGCCAGCAGTTACTCAGCTAGGGCCAACTACGAGCAGTACTTC. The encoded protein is CASSYSARANYEQYF.